Shown below are 8 T cell receptor beta chains from a single sample sequenced in a study of shared clonotypes between healthy human individuals. The method was immunoSEQ multiplex PCR; TCRdb's version includes in-frame clones alone and lacks a portion of them. The sample records fewer than 400,000 clones, around 67% being singletons. Material for sequencing was memory CD4+ T cells sorted from blood. Subset defined: CD45RA-negative fraction. The source of these receptors is a man aged 30-40 years in good health.

The chain couples TRBV6-6 to TRBJ1-3, with D tentatively TRBD1 (5 bases). The CDR3 contains 16 residues. Deletions cut 7 bases from V and 0 bases from J, with 16 bases between. Germline V gives CDR1 MNHNY, CDR2 SVGAGI (reference sequence). Here the CDR3 reads CASTRNRDFSGNTIYF. The CDR3 coding sequence is TGTGCCAGCACCAGAAACCGGGACTTCTCTGGAAACACCATATATTTT.

This clone was observed once. The rearrangement joins TRBV27 to TRBJ1-5, with 10 bases identical to TRBD1. The V segment lost 5 bases and the J segment 6 bases; nucleotides outside the gene matches: 10. The CDR3 is made up of 16 amino acids. CDR1 MNHEY and CDR2 SMNVEV come from the germline V gene (reference sequence). In nucleotides, the CDR3 is TGTGCCAGCAGTGCCGGGGACAGGGGAAGGAGTCAGCCCCAGCATTTT. Its translation is CASSAGDRGRSQPQHF.

CDR3 loop: CASSPAAGTSGRNEQFF. CDR3 DNA sequence: TGTGCCAGCAGCCCCGCAGCCGGGACTAGCGGGAGGAATGAGCAGTTCTTC. The chain carries TRBV5-4 and TRBJ2-1; TRBD2 agrees at 15 bases. Trimming removed 4 bases from V and 7 bases from J; junction bases left unmatched: 9. The CDR3 totals 17 residues. CDR1 and CDR2 from the germline V gene are SGHNT and YYREEE (reference sequence). Full variable domain (outside the CDR3, taken from reference TRBV5-4 and TRBJ2-1): ETGVTQSPTHLIKTRGQQVTLRCSSQSGHNTVSWYQQALGQGPQFIFQYYREEENGRGNFPPRFSGLQFPNYSSELNVNALELDDSALYLCASSPAAGTSGRNEQFFGPGTRLTVL.

This sequence joins TRBV10-3 and TRBJ1-1; 7 nucleotides align to TRBD1. Germline V gene lookup returns CDR1 ENHRY and CDR2 SYGVKD. V was pared by 11 bases and J by 2 bases, with 5 bases of the junction left unmatched. The CDR3 is 12 residues long. Written as DNA, the CDR3 is TGTGCCGTAGGACAGGCTAACACTGAAGCTTTCTTT. Amino acids: CAVGQANTEAFF.

The chain recombines TRBV7-2 with TRBJ2-5; 7 bases are shared with TRBD2. TRBJ2-7 explains the end of the DNA better; the J call may be wrong. The CDR3 extends over 15 amino acids. Germline CDR1 is SGHTA and CDR2 is FQGNSA. The CDR3 DNA sequence: TGTGCCAGCAGCTATAACCCGGGACTAAGCGGCGAGCAGTACTTC. Protein sequence: CASSYNPGLSGEQYF.

This clone was detected a few times. The J gene is TRBJ2-1, the V gene TRBV7-2; weak D call: TRBD1 (5 bases). This CDR3 has 13 residues. CDR1 and CDR2 from the germline V gene are SGHTA and FQGNSA. V lost 6 bases to trimming and J lost 7 bases, with 13 bases between them. The CDR3 DNA reads as TGTGCCAGCAGGGTAGGGGTACGGAATGAGCAGTTCTTC. Translating it yields CASRVGVRNEQFF.

This chain joins TRBV11-2 and TRBJ2-7, with a weak D call TRBD2 (6 bases). From germline, CDR1 is SGHAT and CDR2 FQNNGV. This CDR3 has 13 amino acids. Deletions cut 8 bases from V and 4 bases from J, with 15 bases between. The CDR3 bases are TGTGCCAGCCGGTCGGCGGGAACTTACGAGCAGTACTTC. It encodes CASRSAGTYEQYF. Combining the CDR3 with reference TRBV11-2 and TRBJ2-7 gives the whole variable domain EAGVAQSPRYKIIEKRQSVAFWCNPISGHATLYWYQQILGQGPKLLIQFQNNGVVDDSQLPKDRFSAERLKGVDSTLKIQPAKLEDSAVYLCASRSAGTYEQYFGPGTRLTVT.

The chain is built from TRBV28 and TRBJ2-7; D is ambiguous. Germline CDR1 is MDHEN and CDR2 is SYDVKM. Deletions cut 4 bases from V and 2 bases from J, with 12 bases between. This CDR3 has 14 residues. Here the CDR3 reads CASSSIPRTYEQYF. The CDR3 coding sequence is TGTGCCAGCAGTTCTATACCCCGAACCTACGAGCAGTACTTC. Full variable domain (remainder filled in from reference TRBV28 and TRBJ2-7): DVKVTQSSRYLVKRTGEKVFLECVQDMDHENMFWYRQDPGLGLRLIYFSYDVKMKEKGDIPEGYSVSREKKERFSLILESASTNQTSMYLCASSSIPRTYEQYFGPGTRLTVT.